The present entry profiles one TCR beta chain with its context. Its antigen remains unidentified. These data belong to a study of beta chain features in type 1 diabetes. Points from the study as a whole: People with Type 1 diabetes carried modestly yet significantly shorter TCRB CDR3s in all four CD4+ subsets. Overrepresentation of cells with high TCR expression could result from cDNA sequencing.

Reverse transcribing all isolated RNA meant expressed TCRB transcripts were sequenced. Using immunoSEQ multiplex PCR, the repertoire was profiled, and TCRdb retains in-frame clones only, with some absent. The table records 150,000 to 170,000 clones, around a tenth of them present only once. This CDR3 has 13 amino acids. The V and J ends lost 0 bases and 3 bases respectively, with 8 bases between them. Germline assignment: CDR1 GTSNPN and CDR2 SVGIG (reference sequence). The TCR was taken from a man aged 25 to 40 with type 1 diabetes. This chain links TRBV30 with TRBJ2-5; D is uncertain. The sequenced material came from central memory CD4+ T cells from blood. DNA of the CDR3: TGTGCCTGGAGTGTTGGAGAAAAAGAGACCCAGTACTTC. This translates into CAWSVGEKETQYF.